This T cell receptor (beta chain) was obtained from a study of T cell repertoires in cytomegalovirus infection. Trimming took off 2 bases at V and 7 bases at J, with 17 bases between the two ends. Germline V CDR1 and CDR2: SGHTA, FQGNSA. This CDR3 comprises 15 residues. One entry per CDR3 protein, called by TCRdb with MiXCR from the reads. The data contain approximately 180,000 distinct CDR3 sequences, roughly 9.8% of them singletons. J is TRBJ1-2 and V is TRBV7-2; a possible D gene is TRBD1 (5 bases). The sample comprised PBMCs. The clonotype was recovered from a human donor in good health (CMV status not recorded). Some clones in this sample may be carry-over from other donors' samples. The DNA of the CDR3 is TGTGCCAGCAGCTTAAATCGGGACCGCCGGGGTGGCTACACCTTC. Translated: CASSLNRDRRGGYTF. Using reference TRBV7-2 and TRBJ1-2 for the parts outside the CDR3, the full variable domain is GAGVSQSPSNKVTEKGKDVELRCDPISGHTALYWYRQSLGQGLEFLIYFQGNSAPDKSGLPSDRFSAERTGGSVSTLTIQRTQQEDSAVYLCASSLNRDRRGGYTFGSGTRLTVV.